This is a list of T cell receptor beta chains from one sample in a study of blood T cell repertoires in COVID-19. The assay was immunoSEQ multiplex PCR, and TCRdb's table has in-frame clones only and misses some. This sample has under 300,000 clones, with more than 75% found just once. Sequenced sample: PBMCs or T cells enriched from blood (not recorded which). The receptors were sampled from a woman aged 40 to 55 with acute COVID-19. CDR3s include the opening cysteine and the closing phenylalanine or tryptophan. The order of the fields is D gene, J gene, clone size, V gene, CDR3 protein, CDR3 DNA. The D gene is left open where the match is weak. Part of the rows lack a size; the others show once, few, many or a class for expanded clones.

d_call: .; j_call: TRBJ2-3; clone_size: .; v_call: TRBV4-1; cdr3_aa: CASSQRGSDTQYF; cdr3_nt: TGCGCCAGCAGCCAACGGGGTTCAGATACGCAGTATTTT
d_call: TRBD2; j_call: TRBJ2-7; clone_size: .; v_call: TRBV27; cdr3_aa: CASSLASGSPEQYF; cdr3_nt: TGTGCCAGCAGTTTGGCTAGCGGGAGCCCCGAGCAGTACTTC
d_call: .; j_call: TRBJ1-4; clone_size: .; v_call: TRBV7-2; cdr3_aa: CASSNRQTREKLFF; cdr3_nt: TGTGCCAGCAGCAATAGACAGACCAGGGAAAAACTGTTTTTT
d_call: .; j_call: TRBJ2-2; clone_size: .; v_call: TRBV14; cdr3_aa: CASSLRVLTGELFF; cdr3_nt: TGTGCCAGCAGCCTCCGGGTTCTAACCGGGGAGCTGTTTTTT
d_call: TRBD1; j_call: TRBJ2-3; clone_size: .; v_call: TRBV7-2; cdr3_aa: CASSFSSGTGGTDTQYF; cdr3_nt: TGTGCCAGCAGCTTCTCCTCCGGGACAGGGGGCACAGATACGCAGTATTTT
d_call: .; j_call: TRBJ1-5; clone_size: .; v_call: TRBV2; cdr3_aa: CASSVGGAIEPQHF; cdr3_nt: TGTGCCAGCAGTGTAGGCGGTGCAATCGAGCCCCAGCATTTT
d_call: .; j_call: TRBJ2-1; clone_size: .; v_call: TRBV4-1; cdr3_aa: CASSKPPLGSSYNEQFF; cdr3_nt: TGCGCCAGCAGCAAGCCCCCCCTAGGGAGCTCCTACAATGAGCAGTTCTTC
d_call: .; j_call: TRBJ2-3; clone_size: .; v_call: TRBV7-6; cdr3_aa: CASSSRSDTQYF; cdr3_nt: TGTGCCAGCAGCTCCCGGTCGGATACGCAGTATTTT
d_call: .; j_call: TRBJ2-7; clone_size: few; v_call: TRBV5-5; cdr3_aa: CASSGRIRTVSIYEQYF; cdr3_nt: TGTGCCAGCAGCGGAAGGATCCGGACTGTGTCTATCTACGAGCAGTACTTC
d_call: .; j_call: TRBJ1-1; clone_size: once; v_call: TRBV6-5; cdr3_aa: CASSYSHLNTEAFF; cdr3_nt: TGTGCCAGCAGTTACTCCCATTTGAACACTGAAGCTTTCTTT
d_call: TRBD2; j_call: TRBJ2-7; clone_size: .; v_call: TRBV14; cdr3_aa: CASSQDRDYTYEQYF; cdr3_nt: TGTGCCAGCAGCCAAGATCGGGACTATACCTACGAGCAGTACTTC
d_call: .; j_call: TRBJ2-5; clone_size: .; v_call: TRBV11-3; cdr3_aa: CASSLFPGSGETQYF; cdr3_nt: TGTGCCAGCAGCTTATTTCCGGGGAGTGGAGAGACCCAGTACTTC
d_call: .; j_call: TRBJ1-1; clone_size: .; v_call: TRBV15; cdr3_aa: CATSREVAFNTEAFF; cdr3_nt: TGTGCCACCAGCAGAGAAGTAGCCTTTAACACTGAAGCTTTCTTT
d_call: .; j_call: TRBJ2-5; clone_size: .; v_call: TRBV9; cdr3_aa: CASSVGGPQETQYF; cdr3_nt: TGTGCCAGCAGCGTCGGAGGGCCCCAAGAGACCCAGTACTTC
d_call: TRBD2; j_call: TRBJ2-7; clone_size: .; v_call: TRBV7-8; cdr3_aa: CASSRKTGTSGLSYEQYF; cdr3_nt: TGTGCCAGCAGCCGAAAAACCGGGACTAGCGGACTCTCCTACGAGCAGTACTTC
d_call: TRBD1; j_call: TRBJ2-7; clone_size: few; v_call: TRBV6-5; cdr3_aa: CASTQYNRGTYEQYF; cdr3_nt: TGTGCCAGCACCCAATACAACAGGGGAACCTACGAGCAGTACTTC
d_call: .; j_call: TRBJ1-4; clone_size: .; v_call: TRBV4-1; cdr3_aa: CASSQVKGASELFF; cdr3_nt: TGCGCCAGCAGCCAAGTTAAAGGAGCGAGTGAACTGTTTTTT
d_call: .; j_call: TRBJ2-5; clone_size: .; v_call: TRBV12-2; cdr3_aa: CASRSLADLFDETQYF; cdr3_nt: TGTGCAAGTCGCTCTCTAGCGGACCTTTTCGACGAGACCCAGTACTTC
d_call: TRBD1; j_call: TRBJ1-6; clone_size: .; v_call: TRBV5-4; cdr3_aa: CASSFGGDRTNSPLHF; cdr3_nt: TGTGCCAGCAGCTTTGGAGGGGACAGGACCAATTCACCCCTCCACTTT
d_call: .; j_call: TRBJ2-7; clone_size: .; v_call: TRBV7-8; cdr3_aa: CASSPGWTGEQYF; cdr3_nt: TGTGCCAGCAGCCCTGGATGGACTGGTGAGCAGTACTTC
d_call: TRBD1; j_call: TRBJ1-2; clone_size: .; v_call: TRBV14; cdr3_aa: CASSHIGQGQNGYTF; cdr3_nt: TGTGCCAGCAGCCATATCGGACAGGGGCAGAATGGCTACACCTTC
d_call: TRBD1; j_call: TRBJ1-2; clone_size: .; v_call: TRBV30; cdr3_aa: CAWSAGGGSGYTF; cdr3_nt: TGTGCCTGGAGTGCAGGGGGCGGGAGTGGCTACACCTTC
d_call: .; j_call: TRBJ1-2; clone_size: few; v_call: TRBV5-6; cdr3_aa: CASQQGFYGYTF; cdr3_nt: TGTGCCAGCCAGCAGGGGTTCTATGGCTACACCTTC
d_call: .; j_call: TRBJ1-1; clone_size: .; v_call: TRBV6-2/TRBV6-3; cdr3_aa: CASSYLQVNTEAFF; cdr3_nt: TGTGCCAGCAGTTATCTTCAGGTGAACACTGAAGCTTTCTTT